The 26 T cell receptor beta chains listed next were all sequenced from one sample in a study of regulatory T cells in long-lasting Graves disease. Time point given: persistent/refractory GD, antithyroid drugs over 5 years with positive TRAb. Isolated PBMC RNA provided the starting material for the TCR library. Building of the TCR beta libraries involved iRepertoire HTBI primers and Arm-PCR of CDR3 regions. TCRdb redid the calling of the multiplex PCR reads with MiXCR, one entry per CDR3 protein. The data show about 450,000 distinct CDR3 sequences, with around a quarter seen just once and around 24% held by the top ten. The sample in question was peripheral blood mononuclear cells (PBMCs), obtained when the disease was refractory, from a patient treated with antithyroid drugs. Every receptor here comes from a female donor with Graves disease.

The chain has TRBV15 and TRBJ2-7, with D perhaps matching TRBD1 (6 bases). Trimming took 3 bases from V and 2 from J, leaving 11 bases between them. Germline V lookup: CDR1 LNHNV, CDR2 YYDKDF (reference sequence). The CDR3 length is 14 residues. The CDR3 bases are TGTGCCACCAGCAGCTTCTCAGGGGCCTACGAGCAGTACTTC. This codes for CATSSFSGAYEQYF.

For this clonotype: At one end the junction does not follow the germline gene, possibly because of a read error. The J gene is TRBJ2-6, the V gene TRBV11-2; 7 nucleotides align to TRBD1. CDR1 and CDR2 (germline): SGHAT, FQNNGV. CDR3 length: 17 amino acids. The CDR3: CAGSSAAGGSGANVLTF. The CDR3 DNA reads as TGTGCCGGCAGCTCGGCAGCAGGGGGCTCTGGGGCCAACGTCCTGACTTTC.

The rearrangement joins TRBV2 to TRBJ2-3, with D possibly matching TRBD1 (6 bases). Germline-derived CDR1 and CDR2 are SNHLY and FYNNEI. This CDR3 has 13 residues. Trimming removed 10 bases at V and 2 bases at J, with 13 bases between. The CDR3 coding sequence is TGTGCCACACTGGACAGTTCCACAGATACGCAGTATTTT. Its protein product is CATLDSSTDTQYF.

This clonotype appeared many times. The chain couples TRBV6-1 to TRBJ2-7, with D uncertain. CDR3 length: 14 amino acids. The germline gives CDR1 MNHNS, CDR2 SASEGT. Between the trimmed V and J ends, which lost 8 bases and 2 bases, there was a span of 16 bases. CDR3 nucleotides: TGTGCCAGCCGACGGACCGGGCTAGCCTACGAGCAGTACTTC. Its protein is CASRRTGLAYEQYF.

This clonotype was counted at least ten times. This chain links TRBV24-1 with TRBJ1-5; D is undetermined. This CDR3 has 17 amino acids. The germline gives CDR1 KGHDR, CDR2 SFDVKD. V lost 1 base, J lost 0 bases, and 12 bases lay in between. The chain's CDR3 is CATSDFVIHFSNQPQHF. The CDR3 DNA sequence: TGTGCCACCAGTGATTTTGTTATCCACTTTAGCAATCAGCCCCAGCATTTT.

This chain uses TRBV5-4 with TRBJ2-2; the match to TRBD1 covers 10 bases. Germline V gene data show CDR1 as SGHNT and CDR2 as YYREEE (reference sequence). This CDR3 comprises 15 residues. The J segment lost 7 bases and the V segment lost 3 bases, leaving 6 bases of the junction unmatched. For the CDR3, the DNA is TGTGCCAGCAGCTACGACAGGGGGCGGAACGGGGAGCTGTTTTTT. The encoded protein is CASSYDRGRNGELFF.

The chain recombines TRBV6-1 with TRBJ2-3, with D possibly matching TRBD2 (6 bases). The V gene lost 8 bases and the J gene lost 5 bases, with 23 bases spanning the gap. Germline CDR1 and CDR2: MNHNS and SASEGT. The CDR3 spans 16 residues. The CDR3, as DNA: TGTGCCAGCGCCTTAAGGGAAGGAGGGAGAGGAGATACGCAGTATTTT. Protein: CASALREGGRGDTQYF.

There are a few counts of this clonotype. The chain has TRBV13 and TRBJ2-5, with D perhaps matching TRBD2 (6 bases). Germline CDR1 is PRHDT and CDR2 is FYEKMQ (reference sequence). The CDR3 runs 14 residues. The germline V and J ends were trimmed by 5 bases and 5 bases, with 15 bases remaining between them. DNA for the CDR3: TGTGCCAGCAGCAGAAGGGACTTTATGGAGACCCAGTACTTC. As protein: CASSRRDFMETQYF.

This clonotype was seen repeatedly, ten times or more. The V call is TRBV15, the J call TRBJ2-7; 11 positions agree with TRBD2. The CDR3 has 17 amino acids. With V trimmed by 0 bases and J by 2 bases, 6 bases remained unmatched. The germline V gene has CDR1 LNHNV and CDR2 YYDKDF (reference sequence). CDR3 residues: CATSRDDSGRAAYEQYF. The CDR3 DNA reads TGTGCCACCAGCAGAGACGATAGCGGGAGGGCCGCCTACGAGCAGTACTTC. Variable domain in full (rest from reference TRBV15 and TRBJ2-7): DAMVIQNPRYQVTQFGKPVTLSCSQTLNHNVMYWYQQKSSQAPKLLFHYYDKDFNNEADTPDNFQSRRPNTSFCFLDIRSPGLGDTAMYLCATSRDDSGRAAYEQYFGPGTRLTVT.

This chain joins TRBV29-1 and TRBJ1-2; D ambiguous. CDR1 and CDR2 from the germline V gene are SQVTM and ANQGSEA. The CDR3 totals 13 residues. Trimming removed 6 bases from V and 5 bases from J, with 16 bases in between. The CDR3 region is CSVGDFDRYGYTF. The CDR3 DNA reads TGCAGCGTCGGCGATTTCGACCGGTATGGCTACACCTTC.

This clonotype was seen many times. The chain recombines TRBV6-9 with TRBJ2-5; D call uncertain. V was clipped by 3 bases and J by 2 bases, with 13 bases between them. This CDR3 has 15 amino acids. Per the germline V gene, CDR1 is MNHGY and CDR2 is SVAAGI. DNA for the CDR3: TGTGCCAGCAGTTACGCCGGACCAATTCAAGAGACCCAGTACTTC. Protein sequence: CASSYAGPIQETQYF.

The CDR3 sequence: CASSSGTGGHNEQFF. As DNA, the CDR3 is TGTGCCAGCAGCTCCGGGACAGGGGGGCACAATGAGCAGTTCTTC. The chain links TRBV2 to TRBJ2-1; 11 bases agree with TRBD1. Germline V gives CDR1 SNHLY, CDR2 FYNNEI. The junction had 6 bases not matched to a gene; V was cut back by 6 bases and J by 5 bases. The CDR3 totals 15 residues.

This clonotype was counted many times. This chain uses TRBV20-1 with TRBJ1-1; no clear D gene. Germline V lookup: CDR1 DFQATT, CDR2 SNEGSKA (reference sequence). Trimming cost V 1 base and J 2 bases, with 8 bases left between them. This CDR3 spans 13 amino acids. Here the CDR3 reads CSARVGVNTEAFF. CDR3 nucleotides: TGCAGTGCTAGAGTTGGGGTTAACACTGAAGCTTTCTTT.

This clonotype turned up a few times. V and J are TRBV7-8 and TRBJ1-1, with TRBD1 matching 7 bases. With V trimmed by 2 bases and J by 0 bases, 6 bases remained unmatched. Germline CDR1 is SGHVS and CDR2 is FQNEAQ. CDR3 length: 16 residues. The CDR3 loop reads CASSLPGGLMNTEAFF. The CDR3 coding sequence is TGTGCCAGCAGCTTACCAGGGGGATTGATGAACACTGAAGCTTTCTTT.

This clonotype was recorded a few times. The junction shows a germline mismatch at one end, possibly a read error. V usage is TRBV2 and J usage is TRBJ1-5; 8 nucleotides align to TRBD1. CDR3 length: 15 residues. Germline CDR1 reads SNHLY; CDR2 reads FYNNEI. The CDR3 nucleotides are TGTGCCTGCAGGGCGGACAGGGCGGCGGGTCAGCCCCAGCATTTT. Translated: CACRADRAAGQPQHF.

This chain links TRBV3-1 with TRBJ1-3; 7 nucleotides align to TRBD1. Germline trimming cut 4 bases from V and 0 bases from J; bases unmatched to any gene: 6. From germline, CDR1 is LGHDT and CDR2 YNNKEL (reference sequence). The CDR3 sequence is 16 residues long. The CDR3: CASSRGQLVSGNTIYF. The CDR3 DNA reads TGTGCCAGCAGCCGGGGACAGCTCGTCTCTGGAAACACCATATATTTT.

This clonotype was picked up many times. This chain connects TRBV28 to TRBJ1-1, with D unresolved. The CDR3 has 13 amino acids. V dropped 5 bases and J dropped 1 base, with 8 bases sitting between them. The germline V gene encodes CDR1 MDHEN and CDR2 SYDVKM. CDR3 coding DNA: TGTGCCAGCAGTATGTTCAAGAACACTGAAGCTTTCTTT. Residues: CASSMFKNTEAFF.

This clonotype occurred a few times. This chain links TRBV7-6 with TRBJ1-4; 8 bases fit TRBD1. Germline loops: CDR1 SGHVS, CDR2 FNYEAQ. J was trimmed by 7 bases and V by 5 bases; bases with no gene match: 6. The CDR3 covers 14 residues. The CDR3 spells CASSRDRGPEKLFF. For the CDR3, the DNA is TGTGCCAGCAGCCGCGACAGGGGACCTGAAAAACTGTTTTTT.

The chain recombines TRBV29-1 with TRBJ1-3; a weak D match, TRBD1 (6 bases). The germline V gene has CDR1 SQVTM and CDR2 ANQGSEA. V was shortened by 7 bases and J by 0 bases, with 13 bases between the two germline ends. This CDR3 is 14 amino acids long. CDR3 in DNA: TGCAGCGCCAGGGGAAGCCTCTCTGGAAACACCATATATTTT. The encoded protein is CSARGSLSGNTIYF.

This clonotype was found once. The CDR3 bases are TGTGCCAGCAGTTTAAGGGACGGGACCTACGAGCAGTACTTC. As protein: CASSLRDGTYEQYF. The rearrangement uses TRBV27 and TRBJ2-7; D may be TRBD1 or TRBD2 (5 bases each). Trimming took 2 bases from V and 2 from J, leaving 10 bases between them. Germline V gene data show CDR1 as MNHEY and CDR2 as SMNVEV (reference sequence). This CDR3 spans 14 amino acids.

This clonotype was seen at least ten times. This rearrangement joins TRBV2 to TRBJ1-5; the D is unclear. V was shortened by 4 bases and J by 0 bases, with 7 bases between the two germline ends. This CDR3 is built from 14 residues. Germline values: CDR1 SNHLY, CDR2 FYNNEI. CDR3 loop: CASSGAHSNQPQHF. The CDR3 DNA sequence: TGTGCCAGCAGTGGGGCCCATAGCAATCAGCCCCAGCATTTT.

The J gene is TRBJ2-7, the V gene TRBV5-1; D not certain. V lost 5 bases, J lost 3 bases, and 12 bases lay in between. Germline-derived CDR1 and CDR2 are SGHRS and YFSETQ. The CDR3 covers 13 residues. The CDR3 spells CASSPAAGYEQYF. CDR3 sequence (DNA): TGCGCCAGCAGTCCGGCAGCAGGCTACGAGCAGTACTTC.

A few counts support this clonotype. V is TRBV7-9 and J is TRBJ2-7; D possibly corresponds to TRBD2 (6 bases). V lost 3 bases to trimming and J lost 3 bases, with 12 bases between them. Germline V gene lookup returns CDR1 SEHNR and CDR2 FQNEAQ (reference sequence). The CDR3 has 14 residues. DNA of the CDR3: TGTGCCAGCAGCTTCGGCGGGGAGCGCTACGAGCAGTACTTC. It is translated as CASSFGGERYEQYF.

The V gene is TRBV18, the J gene TRBJ1-1, with no clear D. Germline CDR1 reads KGHSH; CDR2 reads LQKENI. The V gene lost 3 bases and the J gene lost 8 bases, with 16 bases spanning the gap. The CDR3 is 14 residues long. CDR3 residues: CASSPAQRVTEAFF. For the CDR3, the DNA is TGTGCCAGCTCACCTGCTCAGAGGGTAACCGAAGCTTTCTTT. Drawing the rest from reference TRBV18 and TRBJ1-1, the complete variable domain is NAGVMQNPRHLVRRRGQEARLRCSPMKGHSHVYWYRQLPEEGLKFMVYLQKENIIDESGMPKERFSAEFPKEGPSILRIQQVVRGDSAAYFCASSPAQRVTEAFFGQGTRLTVV.

This chain links TRBV29-1 with TRBJ2-7; 8 bases match TRBD1. V shed 8 bases and J 0 bases; nucleotides not matched to a gene: 6. CDR3 length: 13 amino acids. Germline CDR1 reads SQVTM; CDR2 reads ANQGSEA. As DNA, the CDR3 is TGCAGCATAGGACAGGGCGTCTCCTACGAGCAGTACTTC. It is translated as CSIGQGVSYEQYF.

This clonotype was counted at least ten times. The CDR3 loop reads CASSFELYGYTF. DNA for the CDR3: TGTGCCAGCAGTTTCGAACTCTATGGCTACACCTTC. The chain couples TRBV7-2 to TRBJ1-2; no firm D call. The CDR3 runs to 12 residues. Germline values: CDR1 SGHTA, CDR2 FQGNSA. Trimming stripped 6 bases from V and 4 bases from J, with 9 bases between.